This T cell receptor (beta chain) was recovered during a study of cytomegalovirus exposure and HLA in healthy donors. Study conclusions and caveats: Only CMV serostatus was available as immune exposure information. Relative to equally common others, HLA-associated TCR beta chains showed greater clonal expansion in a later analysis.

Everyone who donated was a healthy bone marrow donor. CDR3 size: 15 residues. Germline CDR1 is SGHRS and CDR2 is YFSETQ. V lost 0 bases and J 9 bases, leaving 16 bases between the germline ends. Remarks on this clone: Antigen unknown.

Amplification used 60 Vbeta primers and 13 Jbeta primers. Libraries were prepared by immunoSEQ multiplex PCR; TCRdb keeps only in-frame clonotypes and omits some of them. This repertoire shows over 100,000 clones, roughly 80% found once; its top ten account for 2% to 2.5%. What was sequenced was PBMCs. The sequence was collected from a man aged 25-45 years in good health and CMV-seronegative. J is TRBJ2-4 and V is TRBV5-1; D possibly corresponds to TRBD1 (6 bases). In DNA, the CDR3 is TGCGCCAGCAGCTTGGAGGGGACAAGTGGAGGCATTCAGTACTTC. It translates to CASSLEGTSGGIQYF.